Shown below are 9 T cell receptor beta chains from a single sample sequenced in a study of cytomegalovirus exposure and HLA in healthy donors. In the PCR, 60 Vbeta and 13 Jbeta primers were used. Only in-frame clones appear in the TCRdb table, and some are missing; sequencing was by immunoSEQ multiplex PCR. Of 55,000 to 65,000 clones in the sample, around 77% were seen once. Sequencing was performed on PBMCs. These receptors all come from a woman aged 35 to 49 in good health and CMV-seropositive.

The chain is built from TRBV19 and TRBJ1-1; D gene unclear. V lost 4 bases, J lost 1 base, and 13 bases lay in between. CDR1 LNHDA and CDR2 SQIVND come from the germline V gene (reference sequence). The CDR3 extends over 15 amino acids. The chain's CDR3 is CASSTSAGGNTEAFF. CDR3 DNA sequence: TGTGCCAGTAGTACATCCGCGGGAGGGAACACTGAAGCTTTCTTT.

V usage is TRBV9 and J usage is TRBJ1-2; tentative D call: TRBD1 (6 bases). From germline, CDR1 is SGDLS and CDR2 YYNGEE. The V and J ends lost 0 bases and 5 bases respectively, with 17 bases between them. This CDR3 has 16 amino acids. DNA for the CDR3: TGTGCCAGCAGCGTAGAGCCCTCAAAGGGGGAGTATGGCTACACCTTC. The encoded protein is CASSVEPSKGEYGYTF.

This clone was seen just once. The chain has TRBV19 and TRBJ2-7; 9 bases line up with TRBD1. V lost 0 bases and J lost 5; bases outside the gene matches: 5. CDR1 and CDR2 from the germline V gene are LNHDA and SQIVND (reference sequence). This CDR3 has 15 amino acids. CDR3 sequence (DNA): TGTGCCAGTAGTATAGAAACAGGGGGCAGGGACGAGCAGTACTTC. This gives the protein CASSIETGGRDEQYF.

This chain joins TRBV30 and TRBJ1-6, with no clear D. V gave up 3 bases and J gave up 0 bases, with 15 bases separating them. This CDR3 is 17 amino acids long. Germline loops: CDR1 GTSNPN, CDR2 SVGIG (reference sequence). CDR3: CAWRGFFGSSYNSPLHF. For the CDR3, the DNA is TGTGCCTGGAGGGGGTTTTTCGGGAGCTCCTATAATTCACCCCTCCACTTT.

The rearrangement joins TRBV19 to TRBJ2-7; D is possibly TRBD1 (6 bases). CDR3 length: 14 amino acids. Germline V lookup: CDR1 LNHDA, CDR2 SQIVND (reference sequence). V was cut by 5 bases and J by 4 bases, with 15 bases left in between. The CDR3 nucleotides are TGTGCCAGTAGTTCCCACAGGGACCCGTACGAGCAGTACTTC. Translation: CASSSHRDPYEQYF. The full variable domain, its missing parts supplied by reference TRBV19 and TRBJ2-7, is DGGITQSPKYLFRKEGQNVTLSCEQNLNHDAMYWYRQDPGQGLRLIYYSQIVNDFQKGDIAEGYSVSREKKESFPLTVTSAQKNPTAFYLCASSSHRDPYEQYFGPGTRLTVT.

This chain connects TRBV19 to TRBJ2-7; 7 bases are a match to TRBD1. There are 13 residues in the CDR3. Germline V gene lookup returns CDR1 LNHDA and CDR2 SQIVND (reference sequence). V lost 3 bases and J lost 5; bases outside the gene matches: 4. CDR3 in amino acids: CASSMTGSHEQYF. The DNA of the CDR3 is TGTGCCAGTAGTATGACAGGGAGTCACGAGCAGTACTTC.

The J gene is TRBJ2-6, the V gene TRBV25-1; TRBD2 might be the D (6 bases). V lost 8 bases and J lost 1, with 21 bases in between. The length of the CDR3 is 18 residues. Germline V gene lookup returns CDR1 MGHDK and CDR2 SYGVNS. CDR3 in amino acids: CASRPSWGVESGANVLTF. The CDR3 DNA is TGTGCCAGCCGACCGTCTTGGGGGGTTGAATCTGGGGCCAACGTCCTGACTTTC.

This rearrangement joins TRBV7-9 to TRBJ1-2; possible D gene TRBD1, 5 bases. CDR1 is SEHNR and CDR2 is FQNEAQ in the germline V gene (reference sequence). V dropped 4 bases and J dropped 4 bases, with 10 bases sitting between them. The CDR3 contains 13 residues. CDR3 sequence (DNA): TGTGCCAGCAGCTCTTCCGGGGGCTATGGCTACACCTTC. Encoded protein: CASSSSGGYGYTF. Full variable domain (missing parts from reference TRBV7-9 and TRBJ1-2): DTGVSQNPRHKITKRGQNVTFRCDPISEHNRLYWYRQTLGQGPEFLTYFQNEAQLEKSRLLSDRFSAERPKGSFSTLEIQRTEQGDSAMYLCASSSSGGYGYTFGSGTRLTVV.

The chain carries TRBV6-1 and TRBJ2-3, with 16 bases lining up with TRBD2. CDR3 size: 17 residues. J lost 4 bases, V lost 4 bases, and 5 bases had no gene match. Looked up from germline, CDR1 is MNHNS and CDR2 is SASEGT. This chain's CDR3 is CASSVSGTSGGADTQYF. Written as DNA, the CDR3 is TGTGCCAGCAGTGTCTCGGGGACTAGCGGGGGGGCAGATACGCAGTATTTT.